These 7 T cell receptor beta chains share one sample of origin, sequenced in a study of long-term antiretroviral therapy in people with HIV. Runs used v3.0 of the immunoSEQ assay and were done at survey level. Only in-frame clones appear in the TCRdb table, and some are missing; sequencing was by immunoSEQ multiplex PCR. The sample records 30,000 to 45,000 clones, 80% being singletons. This specimen consisted of unsorted PBMCs, obtained 3.4 years after starting antiretroviral therapy. The receptors stem from a man aged 30 to 39 with HIV.

The chain has TRBV10-3 and TRBJ2-7, with 9 nucleotides matching TRBD2. Germline V gene lookup returns CDR1 ENHRY and CDR2 SYGVKD. Trimming took 6 bases from V and 3 from J; bases not matched to a gene: 9. This CDR3 has 15 residues. The CDR3 nucleotides read TGTGCCATCAGCGTAGGACTAGCGACATACTACGAGCAGTACTTC. Translation gives CAISVGLATYYEQYF.

This chain links TRBV7-9 with TRBJ2-5; TRBD1 agrees at 8 bases. The CDR3 covers 15 residues. Germline lookup yields CDR1 SEHNR and CDR2 FQNEAQ (reference sequence). Trimming cost V 1 base and J 6 bases; bases outside gene matches: 7. The CDR3 nucleotides read TGTGCCAGCAGCTTAGGTCAGGGGGCCGATAAGACCCAGTACTTC. Encoded protein: CASSLGQGADKTQYF.

The table lists this clone with a count of one. The chain employs TRBV9 and TRBJ2-1; D perhaps matches TRBD2 (5 bases). CDR1 is SGDLS, CDR2 YYNGEE, per germline. The V end was cut by 0 bases, the J end by 10 bases, with 20 bases between. The CDR3 covers 16 residues. CDR3 sequence reads: CASSVGGSELQWEQFF. CDR3 nucleotides: TGTGCCAGCAGCGTAGGGGGTAGCGAACTACAATGGGAGCAGTTCTTC.

This sequence joins TRBV28 and TRBJ2-3; D might be TRBD1 or TRBD2, each matching 5 bases. Germline V gene lookup returns CDR1 MDHEN and CDR2 SYDVKM. This CDR3 has 14 amino acids. V lost 2 bases and J 5 bases, leaving 11 bases between the germline ends. The CDR3 DNA sequence: TGTGCCAGCAGTTTAGGGACCATACTAGATACGCAGTATTTT. Amino acids: CASSLGTILDTQYF.

The chain employs TRBV25-1 and TRBJ1-5; D possibly corresponds to TRBD1 (5 bases). The CDR3 totals 15 residues. Trimming stripped 2 bases from V and 3 bases from J, with 11 bases between. In germline, CDR1 is MGHDK, CDR2 SYGVNS. For the CDR3, the DNA is TGTGCCAGCAGTGAACCCGGGGGAATCAATCAGCCCCAGCATTTT. Amino acids: CASSEPGGINQPQHF.

V and J are TRBV7-8 and TRBJ1-1, with a weak D call TRBD1 (6 bases). This CDR3 spans 14 amino acids. Trimming left V 6 bases short and J 1 base short, with 12 bases between. The germline V gene encodes CDR1 SGHVS and CDR2 FQNEAQ. CDR3: CASSPGRGNTEAFF. The CDR3 DNA reads TGTGCCAGCAGTCCCGGCAGGGGGAACACTGAAGCTTTCTTT.

This chain connects TRBV27 to TRBJ2-7; no clear D. Germline CDR1 MNHEY, CDR2 SMNVEV (reference sequence). The CDR3 is 14 amino acids. V dropped 5 bases and J dropped 3 bases, with 14 bases sitting between them. CDR3: CASSEWGFYYEQYF. DNA of the CDR3: TGTGCCAGCAGTGAATGGGGTTTTTACTACGAGCAGTACTTC.